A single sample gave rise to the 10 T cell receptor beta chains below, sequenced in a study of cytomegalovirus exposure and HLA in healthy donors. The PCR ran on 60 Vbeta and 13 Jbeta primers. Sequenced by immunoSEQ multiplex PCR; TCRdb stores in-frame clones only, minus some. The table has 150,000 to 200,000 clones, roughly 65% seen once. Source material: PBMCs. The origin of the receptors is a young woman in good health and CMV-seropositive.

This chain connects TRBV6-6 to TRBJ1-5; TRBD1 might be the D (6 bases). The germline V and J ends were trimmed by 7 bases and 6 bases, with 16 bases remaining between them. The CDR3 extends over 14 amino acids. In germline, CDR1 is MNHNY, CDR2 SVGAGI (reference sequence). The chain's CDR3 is CASTPSGGVQPQHF. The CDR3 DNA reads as TGTGCCAGCACCCCCTCGGGGGGCGTTCAGCCCCAGCATTTT.

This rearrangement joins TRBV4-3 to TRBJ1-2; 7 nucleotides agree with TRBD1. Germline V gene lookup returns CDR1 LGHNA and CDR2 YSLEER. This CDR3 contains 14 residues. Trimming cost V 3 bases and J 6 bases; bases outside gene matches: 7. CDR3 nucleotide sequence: TGCGCCAGCAGCCATAACAGGGGAAAGAATGGCTACACCTTC. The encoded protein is CASSHNRGKNGYTF.

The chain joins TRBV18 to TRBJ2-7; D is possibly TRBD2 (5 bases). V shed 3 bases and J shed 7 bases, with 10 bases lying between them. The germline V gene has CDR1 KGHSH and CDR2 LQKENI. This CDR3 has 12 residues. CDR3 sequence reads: CASSPAAEEQYF. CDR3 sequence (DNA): TGTGCCAGCTCACCTGCAGCGGAAGAGCAGTACTTC. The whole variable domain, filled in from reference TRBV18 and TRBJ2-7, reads NAGVMQNPRHLVRRRGQEARLRCSPMKGHSHVYWYRQLPEEGLKFMVYLQKENIIDESGMPKERFSAEFPKEGPSILRIQQVVRGDSAAYFCASSPAAEEQYFGPGTRLTVT.

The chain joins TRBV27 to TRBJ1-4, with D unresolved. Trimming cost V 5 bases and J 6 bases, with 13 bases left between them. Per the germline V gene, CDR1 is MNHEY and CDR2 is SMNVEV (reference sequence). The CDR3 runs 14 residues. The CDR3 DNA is TGTGCCAGCAGTCCCTTGACACACCATGAAAAACTGTTTTTT. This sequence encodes CASSPLTHHEKLFF.

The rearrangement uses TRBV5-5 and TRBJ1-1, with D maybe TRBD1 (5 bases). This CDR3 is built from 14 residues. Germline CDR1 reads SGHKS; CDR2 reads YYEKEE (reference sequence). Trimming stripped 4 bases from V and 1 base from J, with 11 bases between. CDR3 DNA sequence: TGTGCCAGCAGCGTCGAACAGGAGAACACTGAAGCTTTCTTT. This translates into CASSVEQENTEAFF.

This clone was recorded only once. CDR3 loop: CSAHQGNEQYF. CDR3 DNA sequence: TGCAGTGCTCATCAGGGTAACGAGCAGTACTTC. This chain connects TRBV20-1 to TRBJ2-7, with D maybe TRBD1 (5 bases). The CDR3 has 11 residues. The V end lost 5 bases, the J end lost 5 bases, and 10 bases lay between the germline ends. Looked up from germline, CDR1 is DFQATT and CDR2 is SNEGSKA (reference sequence).

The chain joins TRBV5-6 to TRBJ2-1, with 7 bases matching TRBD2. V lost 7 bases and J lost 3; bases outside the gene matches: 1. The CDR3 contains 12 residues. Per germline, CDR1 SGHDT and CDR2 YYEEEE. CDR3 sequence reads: CASGGGYNEQFF. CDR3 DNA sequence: TGTGCCAGCGGCGGGGGCTACAATGAGCAGTTCTTC.

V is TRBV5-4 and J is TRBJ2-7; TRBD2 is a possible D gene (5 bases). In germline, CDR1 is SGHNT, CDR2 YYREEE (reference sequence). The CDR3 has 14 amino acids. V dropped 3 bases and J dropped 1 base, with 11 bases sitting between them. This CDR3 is CASSSTEGSYEQYF. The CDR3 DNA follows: TGTGCCAGCAGCTCCACTGAGGGTTCCTACGAGCAGTACTTC. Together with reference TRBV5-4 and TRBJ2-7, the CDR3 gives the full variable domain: ETGVTQSPTHLIKTRGQQVTLRCSSQSGHNTVSWYQQALGQGPQFIFQYYREEENGRGNFPPRFSGLQFPNYSSELNVNALELDDSALYLCASSSTEGSYEQYFGPGTRLTVT.

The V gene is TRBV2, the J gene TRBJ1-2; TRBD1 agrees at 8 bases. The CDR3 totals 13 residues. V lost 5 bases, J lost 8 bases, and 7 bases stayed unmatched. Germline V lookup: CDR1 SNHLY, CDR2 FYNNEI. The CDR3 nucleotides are TGTGCCAGCAGTAATCAGGGGGCTTGGGGCTACACCTTC. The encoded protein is CASSNQGAWGYTF. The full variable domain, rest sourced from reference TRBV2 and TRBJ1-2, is EPEVTQTPSHQVTQMGQEVILRCVPISNHLYFYWYRQILGQKVEFLVSFYNNEISEKSEIFDDQFSVERPDGSNFTLKIRSTKLEDSAMYFCASSNQGAWGYTFGSGTRLTVV.

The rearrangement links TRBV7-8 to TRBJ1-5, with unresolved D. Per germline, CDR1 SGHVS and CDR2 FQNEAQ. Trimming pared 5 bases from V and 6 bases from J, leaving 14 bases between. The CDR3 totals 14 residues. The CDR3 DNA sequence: TGTGCCAGCAGCGCGCCGTGGGCAAGTCAGCCCCAGCATTTT. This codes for CASSAPWASQPQHF. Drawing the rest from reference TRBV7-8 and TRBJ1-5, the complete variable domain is GAGVSQSPRYKVAKRGQDVALRCDPISGHVSLFWYQQALGQGPEFLTYFQNEAQLDKSGLPSDRFFAERPEGSVSTLKIQRTQQEDSAVYLCASSAPWASQPQHFGDGTRLSIL.